This T cell receptor (beta chain) was retrieved from a study of long-term antiretroviral therapy in people with HIV. Assay version v3.0 of immunoSEQ was used, and it was run at survey level. The assay was immunoSEQ multiplex PCR, and TCRdb's table has in-frame clones only and misses some. The table lists 17,000 or so clones, roughly 95% of them singletons, with over 1.1% in the top ten. Germline-derived CDR1 and CDR2 are SQVTM and ANQGSEA. V shed 4 bases, J shed 4 bases, and the junction held 17 bases outside the gene matches. The CDR3 is made up of 18 amino acids. The sequences come from unsorted PBMCs, collected 10 to 12 years after starting antiretroviral therapy. This chain connects TRBV29-1 to TRBJ2-1; 9 bases are a match to TRBD1. The clonotype originates from a man aged 25-45 years with HIV. Here the CDR3 reads CSVVDRGMGRLAYNEQFF. DNA of the CDR3: TGCAGCGTTGTGGACAGGGGAATGGGGAGACTAGCTTACAATGAGCAGTTCTTC.